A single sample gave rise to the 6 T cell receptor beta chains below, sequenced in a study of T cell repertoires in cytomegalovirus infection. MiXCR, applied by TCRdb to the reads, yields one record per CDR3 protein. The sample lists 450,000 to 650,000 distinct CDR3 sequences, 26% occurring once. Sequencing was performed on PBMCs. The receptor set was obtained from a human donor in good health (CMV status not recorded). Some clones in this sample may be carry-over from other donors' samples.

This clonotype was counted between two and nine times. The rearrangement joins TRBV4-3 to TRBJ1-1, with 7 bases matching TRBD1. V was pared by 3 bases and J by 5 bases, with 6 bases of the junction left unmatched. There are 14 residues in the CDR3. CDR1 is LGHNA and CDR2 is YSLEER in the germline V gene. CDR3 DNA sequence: TGCGCCAGCAGCCAGGGACAGTTTGAGACTGAAGCTTTCTTT. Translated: CASSQGQFETEAFF.

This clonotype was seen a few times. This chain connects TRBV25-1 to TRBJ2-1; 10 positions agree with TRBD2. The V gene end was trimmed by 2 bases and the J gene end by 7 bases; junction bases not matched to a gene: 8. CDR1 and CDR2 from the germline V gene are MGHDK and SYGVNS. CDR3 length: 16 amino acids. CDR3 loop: CASSEPSGGLRNEQFF. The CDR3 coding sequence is TGTGCCAGCAGTGAACCTAGCGGGGGCCTTAGGAATGAGCAGTTCTTC.

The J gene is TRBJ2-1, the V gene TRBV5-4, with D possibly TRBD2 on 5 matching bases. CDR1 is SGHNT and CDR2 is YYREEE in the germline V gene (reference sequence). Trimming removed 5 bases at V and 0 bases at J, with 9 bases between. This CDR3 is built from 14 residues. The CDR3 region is CASSQRPSYNEQFF. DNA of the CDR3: TGTGCCAGCAGTCAGCGGCCCTCCTACAATGAGCAGTTCTTC.

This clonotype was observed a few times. Written as DNA, the CDR3 is TGTGCCAGCACCATACGGGGGGGCAAAGAGACCCAGTACTTC. It yields the protein CASTIRGGKETQYF. The rearrangement joins TRBV7-2 to TRBJ2-5, with TRBD2 matching over 8 bases. Germline values: CDR1 SGHTA, CDR2 FQGNSA. V lost 7 bases and J lost 3; bases outside the gene matches: 7. The CDR3 consists of 14 residues.

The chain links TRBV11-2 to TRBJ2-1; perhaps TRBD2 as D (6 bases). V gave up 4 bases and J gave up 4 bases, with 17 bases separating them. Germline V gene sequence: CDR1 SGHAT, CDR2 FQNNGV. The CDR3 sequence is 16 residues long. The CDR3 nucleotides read TGTGCCAGCAGCTATCTCCGGGACTCACTTTACAATGAGCAGTTCTTC. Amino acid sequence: CASSYLRDSLYNEQFF.

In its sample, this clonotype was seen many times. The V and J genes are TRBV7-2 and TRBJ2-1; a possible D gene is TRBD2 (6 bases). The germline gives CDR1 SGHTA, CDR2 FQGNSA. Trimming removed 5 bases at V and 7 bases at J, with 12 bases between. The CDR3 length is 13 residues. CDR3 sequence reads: CASSGRLVNEQFF. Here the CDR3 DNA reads TGTGCCAGCAGCGGCCGACTAGTAAATGAGCAGTTCTTC.